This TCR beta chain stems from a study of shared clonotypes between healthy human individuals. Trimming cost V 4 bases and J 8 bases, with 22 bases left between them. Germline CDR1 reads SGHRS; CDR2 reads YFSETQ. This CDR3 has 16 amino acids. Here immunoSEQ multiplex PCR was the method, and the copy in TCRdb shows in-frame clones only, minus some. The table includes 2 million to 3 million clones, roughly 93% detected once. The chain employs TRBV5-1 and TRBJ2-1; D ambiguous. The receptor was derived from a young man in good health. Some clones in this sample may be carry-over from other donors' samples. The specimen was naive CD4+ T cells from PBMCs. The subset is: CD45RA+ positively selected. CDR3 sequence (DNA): TGCGCCAGCAGCCTTGTTGGGTTCCCAGTCTCGCATGAGCAGTTCTTC. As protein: CASSLVGFPVSHEQFF.